This passage covers 10 T cell receptor beta chains from one sample sequenced in a study of blood T cells in healthy people across ages. A second PCR, run for about 7 to 11 cycles, used a sample-barcoded 5' primer plus a J-beta primer mix. TCRdb re-called the 5' RACE reads with MiXCR, one entry per CDR3 protein. The sample holds about 930,000 distinct CDR3 sequences, almost 30% seen once. These data are also associated with another study on T cells of mothers and their children.

The source material was blood. These TCRs come from a woman in her forties in good health.

This clonotype was recorded a few times. The V and J genes are TRBV18 and TRBJ1-4; 10 bases agree with TRBD1. The CDR3 has 16 residues. V was pared by 4 bases and J by 1 base, with 3 bases of the junction left unmatched. Germline assignment: CDR1 KGHSH and CDR2 LQKENI. As DNA, the CDR3 is TGTGCCAGCTCACGACAGGGGGCTCGAACTAATGAAAAACTGTTTTTT. It translates to CASSRQGARTNEKLFF.

For this clonotype: A junction end diverges from the germline sequence, so it may reflect a read error. The V and J genes are TRBV28 and TRBJ1-6, with TRBD1 as a possible D gene (6 bases). The V gene's germline CDR1 is MDHEN and CDR2 SYDVKM. CDR3 size: 16 residues. The DNA of the CDR3 is TGTGCCTGCAGACCCCCGCCCGGGACACTGAATTCACCCCTCCACTTT. As protein: CACRPPPGTLNSPLHF.

This clonotype was recorded many times. The genes are TRBV25-1 and TRBJ2-7; no clear D. This CDR3 comprises 11 residues. V lost 10 bases and J lost 2, with 9 bases in between. The V gene's germline CDR1 is MGHDK and CDR2 SYGVNS. This CDR3 is CATARAYEQYF. DNA of the CDR3: TGTGCCACCGCTCGGGCCTACGAGCAGTACTTC.

This clonotype was found many times. This chain joins TRBV7-9 and TRBJ2-1, with D unclear. V lost 4 bases and J 0 bases, leaving 13 bases between the germline ends. There are 16 residues in the CDR3. Germline values: CDR1 SEHNR, CDR2 FQNEAQ (reference sequence). The CDR3 DNA reads TGTGCCAGCAGCTATAACTTAGGAAGCTCCTACAATGAGCAGTTCTTC. As protein: CASSYNLGSSYNEQFF.

On this clonotype itself: A much larger clone differs from this one at a single base, so this may be a read error. This chain uses TRBV9 with TRBJ2-7; D could derive from TRBD1 or TRBD2 (5 bases each). The V end lost 6 bases, the J end lost 4 bases, and 14 bases lay between the germline ends. The CDR3 extends over 13 amino acids. Germline values: CDR1 SGDLS, CDR2 YYNGEE. This CDR3 is CASNLRGSYEQYF. CDR3 bases: TGTGCCAGCAACTTGAGGGGCTCGTACGAGCAGTACTTC.

This clonotype turned up a few times. This may come from a read error, since a much larger clone is one base off. This sequence joins TRBV6-5 and TRBJ2-1, with D possibly being TRBD1 (6 bases). Germline V gene sequence: CDR1 MNHEY, CDR2 SVGAGI. This CDR3 spans 15 amino acids. CDR3 protein: CAGSRTAISYNEQFF. DNA of the CDR3: TGTGCCGGCAGTCGGACAGCCATCTCCTACAATGAGCAGTTCTTC.

The chain combines TRBV4-1 with TRBJ2-2, with D hard to call. The CDR3 spans 15 residues. V lost 3 bases, J lost 0 bases, and 8 bases lay in between. Per germline, CDR1 MGHRA and CDR2 YSYEKL. The CDR3 loop is CASSHPQTNTGELFF. DNA of the CDR3: TGCGCCAGCAGCCACCCACAAACGAACACCGGGGAGCTGTTTTTT.

This clonotype has at least ten counts. V gene TRBV9 combines with J gene TRBJ2-7; the D gene is possibly TRBD2 (5 bases). Trimming shortened V by 0 bases and J by 4 bases, and 11 bases separated the two germline ends. Germline CDR1 reads SGDLS; CDR2 reads YYNGEE. The CDR3 sequence is 14 residues long. The CDR3 sequence: CASSVGRVSYEQYF. The CDR3 region has the DNA TGTGCCAGCAGCGTAGGGCGGGTGAGTTACGAGCAGTACTTC.

This clonotype was recorded a few times. The chain uses TRBV7-9 and TRBJ2-3; D is possibly TRBD1 (6 bases). CDR3 length equals 18 residues. V was trimmed by 0 bases and J by 2 bases, leaving 18 bases between them. Germline CDR1 is SEHNR and CDR2 is FQNEAQ (reference sequence). The CDR3: CASSLARQAQQVTDTQYF. DNA for the CDR3: TGTGCCAGCAGCTTAGCCCGACAGGCGCAGCAGGTCACAGATACGCAGTATTTT.

The J gene is TRBJ2-5, the V gene TRBV20-1; 10 bases agree with TRBD2. The germline V gene has CDR1 DFQATT and CDR2 SNEGSKA (reference sequence). The CDR3 loop spans 16 amino acids. V lost 0 bases and J lost 11; bases outside the gene matches: 15. CDR3 in amino acids: CSAREKIAGGMDEQYF. CDR3 coding DNA: TGCAGTGCTAGAGAGAAAATAGCGGGGGGCATGGATGAGCAGTACTTC.